Each of the 5 T cell receptor beta chains below was sequenced from the same sample in a study of shared clonotypes between healthy human individuals. Assay used: immunoSEQ multiplex PCR; TCRdb lists only in-frame clones, some missing. This sample has 2,500,000 or so clones, with about 90% found just once. The sample consisted of naive CD4+ T cells from PBMCs. Subset described: CD45RA+ positively selected. These receptors came from a man aged 18 to 29 in good health. Some clones in this sample may be carry-over from other donors' samples.

This sequence joins TRBV5-4 and TRBJ2-3; a possible D gene is TRBD2 (6 bases). The CDR3 covers 16 residues. Germline V gives CDR1 SGHNT, CDR2 YYREEE (reference sequence). V was clipped by 3 bases and J by 3 bases, with 17 bases between them. The CDR3 reads CASSSPGLHGTDTQYF. The CDR3 region has the DNA TGTGCCAGCAGCTCTCCGGGACTCCACGGGACAGATACGCAGTATTTT.

The V gene is TRBV2, the J gene TRBJ2-7; D not resolved. This CDR3 has 12 residues. Trimming pared 8 bases from V and 4 bases from J, leaving 12 bases between. Germline CDR1 reads SNHLY; CDR2 reads FYNNEI. The CDR3 is CASDKGGYEQYF. The CDR3 coding sequence is TGTGCCAGCGACAAGGGTGGGTACGAGCAGTACTTC. The whole variable domain, filled in from reference TRBV2 and TRBJ2-7, reads EPEVTQTPSHQVTQMGQEVILRCVPISNHLYFYWYRQILGQKVEFLVSFYNNEISEKSEIFDDQFSVERPDGSNFTLKIRSTKLEDSAMYFCASDKGGYEQYFGPGTRLTVT.

The table lists this clone with a few counts. This sequence joins TRBV10-3 and TRBJ1-5; D may be TRBD1 (6 bases). V lost 11 bases to trimming and J lost 3 bases, with 11 bases between them. The CDR3 totals 12 residues. The germline CDR1 and CDR2 sequences are ENHRY and SYGVKD. This CDR3 is CAAAGVNQPQHF. Written as DNA, the CDR3 is TGTGCCGCAGCAGGGGTCAATCAGCCCCAGCATTTT.

The sample holds one count of this clone. V and J are TRBV19 and TRBJ1-1, with a weak D call TRBD1 (6 bases). The CDR3 is 14 amino acids. CDR1 is LNHDA, CDR2 SQIVND, per germline (reference sequence). V dropped 8 bases and J dropped 4 bases, with 17 bases sitting between them. The CDR3 here is CASGDQGWGTEAFF. CDR3 nucleotide sequence: TGTGCCAGTGGGGACCAGGGGTGGGGCACTGAAGCTTTCTTT.

This chain uses TRBV28 with TRBJ2-2; D might be TRBD2 (5 bases). The CDR3 is made up of 12 amino acids. Trimming pared 8 bases from V and 5 bases from J, leaving 9 bases between. From germline, CDR1 is MDHEN and CDR2 SYDVKM. CDR3 coding DNA: TGTGCCAGCGGGAGTTCGACCGGGGAGCTGTTTTTT. This sequence encodes CASGSSTGELFF.